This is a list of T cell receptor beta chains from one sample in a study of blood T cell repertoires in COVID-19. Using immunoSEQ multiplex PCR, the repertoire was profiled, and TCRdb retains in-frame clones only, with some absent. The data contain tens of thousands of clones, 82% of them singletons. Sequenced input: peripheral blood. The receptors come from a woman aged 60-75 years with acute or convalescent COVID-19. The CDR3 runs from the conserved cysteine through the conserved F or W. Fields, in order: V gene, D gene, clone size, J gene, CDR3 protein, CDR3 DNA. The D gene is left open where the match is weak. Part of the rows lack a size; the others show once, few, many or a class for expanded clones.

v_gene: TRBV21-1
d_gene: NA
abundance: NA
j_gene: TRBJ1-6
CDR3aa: CANPGTNPQSPLHF
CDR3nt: TGTGCCAACCCCGGGACAAACCCCCAGTCACCCCTCCACTTT

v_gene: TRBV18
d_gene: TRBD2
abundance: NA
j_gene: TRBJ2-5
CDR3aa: CASSPQRERRQETQYF
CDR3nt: TGTGCCAGCTCACCTCAGCGGGAGCGGAGACAGGAGACCCAGTACTTC

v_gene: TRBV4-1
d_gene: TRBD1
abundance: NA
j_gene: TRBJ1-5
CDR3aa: CASSEFTGDNQPQHF
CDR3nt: TGCGCCAGCTCAGAATTCACAGGGGACAATCAGCCCCAGCATTTT

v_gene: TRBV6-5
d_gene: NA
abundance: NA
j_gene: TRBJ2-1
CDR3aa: CASSPRGAYNEQFF
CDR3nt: TGTGCCAGCAGTCCCAGGGGTGCCTACAATGAGCAGTTCTTC

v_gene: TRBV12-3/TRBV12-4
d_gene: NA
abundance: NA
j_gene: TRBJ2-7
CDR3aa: CASSLSGGEQYF
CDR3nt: TGTGCCAGCAGTTTGTCCGGGGGCGAGCAGTACTTC

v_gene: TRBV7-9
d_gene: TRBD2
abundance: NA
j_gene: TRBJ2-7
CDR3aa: CASSPRLAGVHEQYF
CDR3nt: TGTGCCAGCAGCCCGAGACTAGCGGGAGTCCACGAGCAGTACTTC

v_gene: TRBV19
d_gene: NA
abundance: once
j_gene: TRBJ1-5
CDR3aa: CASSTLSNQPQHF
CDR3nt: TGTGCCAGTAGTACTCTTAGCAATCAGCCCCAGCATTTT

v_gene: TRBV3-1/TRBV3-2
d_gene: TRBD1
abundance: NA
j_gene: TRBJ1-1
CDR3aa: CASSHSGQGRFTEAFF
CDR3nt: TGTGCCAGCAGCCATTCCGGACAGGGGAGATTCACTGAAGCTTTCTTT

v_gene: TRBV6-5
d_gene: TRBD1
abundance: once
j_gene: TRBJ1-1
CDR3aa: CASRTGYPIEAFF
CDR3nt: TGTGCCAGCAGGACAGGGTATCCAATTGAAGCTTTCTTT

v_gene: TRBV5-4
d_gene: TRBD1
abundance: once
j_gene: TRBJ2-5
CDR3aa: CASSLGPGQGRGETQYF
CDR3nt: TGTGCCAGCAGCTTGGGCCCGGGACAGGGTCGGGGAGAGACCCAGTACTTC

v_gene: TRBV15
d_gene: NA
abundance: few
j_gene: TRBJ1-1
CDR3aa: CATSQGTYTEAFF
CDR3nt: TGTGCCACCAGCCAGGGAACGTACACTGAAGCTTTCTTT

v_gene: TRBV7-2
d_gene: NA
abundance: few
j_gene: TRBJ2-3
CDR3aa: CASSYGLGTDTQYF
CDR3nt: TGTGCCAGCAGCTACGGTCTGGGCACAGATACGCAGTATTTT

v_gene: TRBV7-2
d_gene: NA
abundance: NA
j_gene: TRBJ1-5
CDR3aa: CASSPAGKRNQPQHF
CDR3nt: TGTGCCAGCAGCCCCGCCGGGAAACGCAATCAGCCCCAGCATTTT